This entry lists 17 T cell receptor beta chains sequenced from one sample in a study of shared clonotypes between healthy human individuals. Sequencing used immunoSEQ multiplex PCR; TCRdb keeps in-frame clones, though not all of them. This sample yields hundreds of thousands of clones, of which around 67% are seen a single time; approximately 1.8% belongs to the top ten. The sample consisted of memory CD4+ T cells sorted from blood. Subset given: CD45RA-negative fraction. Receptors were obtained from a woman under 40 in good health.

CDR3 protein: CASSSQGFTNEKLFF. The CDR3 region has the DNA TGTGCCAGCAGCTCTCAGGGGTTCACTAATGAAAAACTGTTTTTT. The V and J genes are TRBV7-9 and TRBJ1-4; perhaps TRBD1 as D (6 bases). The ends were cut back, 4 bases at V and 2 bases at J, with 11 bases in the middle. CDR3 length: 15 residues. Per germline, CDR1 SEHNR and CDR2 FQNEAQ (reference sequence).

The genes are TRBV7-9 and TRBJ2-7; the D gene is possibly TRBD1 (5 bases). The CDR3 runs to 14 residues. Germline loops: CDR1 SEHNR, CDR2 FQNEAQ (reference sequence). V was trimmed by 1 base and J by 4 bases, leaving 11 bases between them. CDR3 bases: TGTGCCAGCAGCTTAGGGCAGGGTTTGTACGAGCAGTACTTC. Translated, it gives CASSLGQGLYEQYF.

The chain employs TRBV28 and TRBJ1-5, with a possible D match to TRBD1 (6 bases). CDR1 is MDHEN and CDR2 is SYDVKM in the germline V gene. V was clipped by 4 bases and J by 6 bases, with 19 bases between them. The CDR3 has 16 amino acids. The CDR3 loop reads CASSSVGQGLSQPQHF. The CDR3 DNA reads TGTGCCAGCAGTTCTGTGGGGCAGGGGCTGAGTCAGCCCCAGCATTTT.

As concerns this clone: Germline and junction disagree at one end, which may indicate a read error. V is TRBV20-1 and J is TRBJ2-7; TRBD2 matches at 8 bases. CDR1 DFQATT and CDR2 SNEGSKA come from the germline V gene (reference sequence). The CDR3 sequence is 10 residues long. The CDR3 DNA is TGCAGTCCCTCAGAGGGGACTAGGATCTTC. This gives the protein CSPSEGTRIF.

The chain joins TRBV10-3 to TRBJ2-1, with 8 bases identical to TRBD2. After removal of 9 bases from V and 7 bases from J, the junction contained 8 bases not matched to a gene. CDR1 and CDR2 (germline): ENHRY, SYGVKD. CDR3 size: 13 residues. The CDR3 DNA reads as TGTGCCATAGCGGGGACTAGGACAAATGAGCAGTTCTTC. The encoded protein is CAIAGTRTNEQFF.

The chain recombines TRBV18 with TRBJ1-3; D is uncertain. This CDR3 is built from 15 residues. Germline lookup yields CDR1 KGHSH and CDR2 LQKENI. The V end lost 4 bases, the J end lost 0 bases, and 10 bases lay between the germline ends. The CDR3 here is CASSQSYGSGNTIYF. The CDR3 bases are TGTGCCAGCTCACAGAGCTATGGCTCTGGAAACACCATATATTTT.

The chain has TRBV30 and TRBJ2-3; 7 bases fit TRBD1. V lost 3 bases, J lost 4 bases, and 19 bases stayed unmatched. The CDR3 extends over 18 amino acids. Germline values: CDR1 GTSNPN, CDR2 SVGIG (reference sequence). The CDR3 loop is CAWSAPKGGDFRADTQYF. CDR3 DNA sequence: TGTGCCTGGAGCGCTCCTAAAGGGGGCGACTTCCGCGCAGATACGCAGTATTTT.

This clone showed up just once. This rearrangement joins TRBV28 to TRBJ1-1, with TRBD1 matching 9 bases. V dropped 3 bases and J dropped 4; count of bases not matched to a gene: 3. Germline V gene data show CDR1 as MDHEN and CDR2 as SYDVKM. This CDR3 contains 14 residues. In DNA, the CDR3 is TGTGCCAGCAGTTTTCGGGACAGGGTCACTGAAGCTTTCTTT. Translation gives CASSFRDRVTEAFF.

The gene calls are TRBV28 and TRBJ1-1, with 9 bases identical to TRBD1. The CDR3 is 13 residues long. Germline CDR1 reads MDHEN; CDR2 reads SYDVKM. The V gene end was trimmed by 3 bases and the J gene end by 12 bases; junction bases not matched to a gene: 8. The CDR3 nucleotides are TGTGCCAGCAGTTTCCAAGGACAGGGGACAACTTTCTTT. The encoded protein is CASSFQGQGTTFF.

The chain recombines TRBV29-1 with TRBJ2-3; D gene ambiguous. Trimming cost V 5 bases and J 3 bases, with 9 bases left between them. The CDR3 is 12 residues long. Germline CDR1 reads SQVTM; CDR2 reads ANQGSEA. CDR3 DNA sequence: TGCAGCGTTCTGTCCGGGACAGATACGCAGTATTTT. As protein: CSVLSGTDTQYF.

The chain links TRBV6-6 to TRBJ2-1; D possibly corresponds to TRBD1 (5 bases). CDR1 and CDR2 (germline): MNHNY, SVGAGI (reference sequence). The CDR3 is 16 residues long. Trimming took off 6 bases at V and 0 bases at J, with 15 bases between the two ends. CDR3: CASSPPTGSSYNEQFF. In nucleotides, the CDR3 is TGTGCCAGCAGCCCACCTACAGGAAGCTCCTACAATGAGCAGTTCTTC.

V and J are TRBV5-5 and TRBJ1-5; 9 nucleotides line up with TRBD1. The length of the CDR3 is 18 residues. V was pared by 4 bases and J by 4 bases, with 15 bases of the junction left unmatched. The germline V gene has CDR1 SGHKS and CDR2 YYEKEE (reference sequence). The CDR3 is CASSPHLGQGPGNQPQHF. The CDR3 bases are TGTGCCAGCAGCCCCCACTTAGGACAGGGGCCGGGAAATCAGCCCCAGCATTTT.

The chain links TRBV6-4 to TRBJ1-1; D is unclear. CDR1 is MRHNA and CDR2 is SNTAGT in the germline V gene. With 5 bases removed from V and 0 bases from J, the gap between germline ends came to 10 bases. The CDR3 totals 14 residues. The CDR3 region is CASSKEAMNTEAFF. The CDR3 bases are TGTGCCAGCAGTAAAGAAGCGATGAACACTGAAGCTTTCTTT.

The chain employs TRBV19 and TRBJ2-2, with 7 bases lining up with TRBD1. This CDR3 has 15 amino acids. Germline CDR1 and CDR2: LNHDA and SQIVND (reference sequence). V trimming: 7 bases; J trimming: 2 bases; junction bases outside the gene matches: 7. CDR3 nucleotide sequence: TGTGCCAGTACCAGCAGGGGGACCAACACCGGGGAGCTGTTTTTT. Its translation: CASTSRGTNTGELFF.

The V gene is TRBV6-1, the J gene TRBJ1-4; 8 bases fit TRBD1. The germline CDR1 and CDR2 sequences are MNHNS and SASEGT. The J segment lost 7 bases and the V segment lost 4 bases, leaving 5 bases of the junction unmatched. The CDR3 sequence is 14 residues long. The CDR3 spells CASSAEQGAEKLFF. For the CDR3, the DNA is TGTGCCAGCAGTGCAGAGCAGGGGGCTGAAAAACTGTTTTTT.

The V call is TRBV7-8, the J call TRBJ2-7, with TRBD1 identical over 12 bases. The V gene's germline CDR1 is SGHVS and CDR2 FQNEAQ. The J segment lost 6 bases and the V segment lost 3 bases, leaving 6 bases of the junction unmatched. The CDR3 sequence is 15 residues long. The CDR3, as DNA: TGTGCCAGCAGCTTGGGACAGGGGGCACGCGGCGAGCAGTACTTC. It is translated as CASSLGQGARGEQYF.

With regard to this clone: Other DNA variants within this sample encode the same CDR3. The chain joins TRBV19 to TRBJ1-1, with no clear D. The germline gives CDR1 LNHDA, CDR2 SQIVND (reference sequence). This CDR3 is built from 14 residues. V was cut by 1 base and J by 1 base, with 7 bases left in between. Here the CDR3 reads CASSIGQPNTEAFF. In nucleotides, the CDR3 is TGTGCCAGTAGTATAGGCCAGCCGAACACTGAAGCTTTCTTT.